This T cell receptor beta chain came from a study of cytomegalovirus exposure and HLA in healthy donors. Whole-study results and caveats: First-cohort TCR clusters were later found to tend to co-occur in the 120 or so validation repertoires. Overall, approximately 150 TCR beta chains were annotated as cytomegalovirus-associated.

The table came from immunoSEQ multiplex PCR; TCRdb's copy has only in-frame clones and leaves some out. Among fewer than 120,000 clones, around 89% were seen once, and the ten largest hold 1.4%. Details on this clone: No antigen is known for it.

Trimming took 2 bases from V and 1 from J; bases not matched to a gene: 2. The germline V gene has CDR1 GTSNPN and CDR2 SVGIG (reference sequence). The CDR3 extends over 13 amino acids. The TCR was taken from a woman aged 30 to 39 in good health and CMV-seropositive. The sequencing input was PBMCs. This chain connects TRBV30 to TRBJ2-7; 7 bases align to TRBD1. The CDR3 sequence: CAWSPDRSYEQYF. In DNA, the CDR3 is TGTGCCTGGAGTCCGGACAGGTCCTACGAGCAGTACTTC. Variable domain in full (rest from reference TRBV30 and TRBJ2-7): SQTIHQWPATLVQPVGSPLSLECTVEGTSNPNLYWYRQAAGRGLQLLFYSVGIGQISSEVPQNLSASRPQDRQFILSSKKLLLSDSGFYLCAWSPDRSYEQYFGPGTRLTVT.